The clone carrying this T cell receptor (beta chain) was seen a handful of times. Its antigen remains unidentified. Treatment in this sample: oral pan-JAK inhibitor, 5-10 mg twice daily. From alopecia areata patients, lesional scalp punch biopsies and peripheral blood were collected. This sample was taken from a study of CD8+ T cells in alopecia areata. Reverse transcribed after extraction, RNA yielded cDNA as the sequencing template. Method: immunoSEQ multiplex PCR; TCRdb's copy keeps in-frame clones and lacks some. The table has 180,000 or so clones, 58% seen once. Study-wide points: Many expanded lesional clones persisted in scalp and blood during tofacitinib treatment.

Sequenced material: CD4+ T cells sorted from blood, taken at week 24, from a patient treated with tofacitinib. This clonotype was obtained from a human donor with alopecia areata.

The chain's CDR3 is CASSRRVDVSGANVLTF. CDR3 nucleotide sequence: TGTGCCAGCAGCCGACGAGTAGATGTCTCTGGGGCCAACGTCCTGACTTTC. The chain employs TRBV5-6 and TRBJ2-6, with unresolved D. Germline V gene data show CDR1 as SGHDT and CDR2 as YYEEEE. This CDR3 spans 17 amino acids. The ends were cut back, 4 bases at V and 0 bases at J, with 14 bases in the middle.